One and the same sample provided the 11 T cell receptor beta chains below, sequenced in a study of blood T cell repertoires in COVID-19. Sequenced by immunoSEQ multiplex PCR; TCRdb stores in-frame clones only, minus some. The table records around 180,000 clones, approximately 87% of them present only once. The sequenced sample was peripheral blood. These receptors came from a person aged 65-85 years with COVID-19, enrolled during active disease.

The chain links TRBV7-3 to TRBJ2-1, with 16 bases that match TRBD2. With 5 bases clipped from V and 7 bases from J, the junction kept 11 bases outside the gene matches. CDR1 and CDR2 from the germline V gene are SGHTA and FQGTGA. This CDR3 is built from 18 residues. The CDR3 sequence is CASSPQGLAGGQQNEQFF. The CDR3 DNA follows: TGTGCCAGCAGCCCCCAGGGACTAGCGGGAGGGCAGCAGAATGAGCAGTTCTTC.

The gene calls are TRBV5-8 and TRBJ1-4; D might be TRBD1 (6 bases). The V gene lost 3 bases and the J gene lost 0 bases, with 9 bases spanning the gap. Germline V CDR1 and CDR2: SGHTS, YDEGEE. The CDR3 totals 15 residues. The DNA for the CDR3 is TGTGCCAGCAGCTCCACAGGGTCAACTAATGAAAAACTGTTTTTT. Translation gives CASSSTGSTNEKLFF.

V and J are TRBV30 and TRBJ2-5, with 8 bases identical to TRBD1. The CDR3 is made up of 15 amino acids. The V gene end was trimmed by 3 bases and the J gene end by 4 bases; junction bases not matched to a gene: 10. Per germline, CDR1 GTSNPN and CDR2 SVGIG (reference sequence). CDR3 protein: CAWRRQTGVGETQYF. The CDR3 DNA follows: TGTGCCTGGAGAAGACAGACAGGGGTGGGAGAGACCCAGTACTTC.

This chain connects TRBV9 to TRBJ1-1; D unresolved. In germline, CDR1 is SGDLS, CDR2 YYNGEE. Trimming removed 0 bases at V and 0 bases at J, with 9 bases between. This CDR3 spans 15 amino acids. The CDR3 region is CASSVVSGLNTEAFF. CDR3 coding DNA: TGTGCCAGCAGCGTAGTATCCGGGTTGAACACTGAAGCTTTCTTT.

V usage is TRBV2 and J usage is TRBJ1-6; the match to TRBD1 covers 10 bases. The CDR3 totals 17 residues. CDR1 and CDR2 from the germline V gene are SNHLY and FYNNEI. The V segment lost 7 bases and the J segment 5 bases; nucleotides outside the gene matches: 11. This chain's CDR3 is CASTTGTGASDNSPLHF. CDR3 coding DNA: TGTGCCAGCACCACCGGGACAGGGGCTTCGGATAATTCACCCCTCCACTTT.

V and J are TRBV29-1 and TRBJ1-6, with D perhaps matching TRBD1 (6 bases). The CDR3 loop spans 13 amino acids. The V gene's germline CDR1 is SQVTM and CDR2 ANQGSEA. Trimming left V 7 bases short and J 8 bases short, with 15 bases between. The CDR3: CSAVTGPDSPLHF. CDR3 sequence (DNA): TGCAGCGCTGTAACAGGGCCCGATTCACCCCTCCACTTT.

V usage is TRBV14 and J usage is TRBJ2-4, with D possibly matching TRBD2 (7 bases). The V gene lost 4 bases and the J gene lost 1 base, with 14 bases spanning the gap. CDR3 length equals 16 residues. Germline values: CDR1 SGHDN, CDR2 FVKESK. Written as DNA, the CDR3 is TGTGCCAGCAGCCGAGGGGGGGAACTGGCCAAAAACATTCAGTACTTC. It translates to CASSRGGELAKNIQYF.

The chain uses TRBV11-3 and TRBJ2-1; 9 bases fit TRBD2. Germline V CDR1 and CDR2: SGHNT, YENEEA. This CDR3 spans 15 amino acids. The J segment lost 2 bases and the V segment lost 5 bases, leaving 4 bases of the junction unmatched. CDR3 protein: CASSKIAGAYNEQFF. The CDR3 nucleotides read TGTGCCAGCAGCAAAATAGCGGGGGCCTACAATGAGCAGTTCTTC.

The rearrangement uses TRBV29-1 and TRBJ2-7, with D possibly TRBD1 on 6 matching bases. The germline CDR1 and CDR2 sequences are SQVTM and ANQGSEA. The germline V and J ends were trimmed by 7 bases and 4 bases, with 14 bases remaining between them. CDR3 length: 12 residues. The CDR3 DNA is TGCAGCGCACAAGCAGGGGATTACGAGCAGTACTTC. It is translated as CSAQAGDYEQYF.

The rearrangement links TRBV3-1 (or the pseudogene TRBV3-2) to TRBJ2-3; the match to TRBD1 covers 8 bases. The germline V gene encodes CDR1 LGHDT and CDR2 YNNKEL (reference sequence). There are 16 residues in the CDR3. V lost 4 bases and J lost 0; bases outside the gene matches: 6. Here the CDR3 DNA reads TGTGCCAGCAGCCGGGACAGGAGCCCTAGCACAGATACGCAGTATTTT. Translated, it gives CASSRDRSPSTDTQYF.

This clone was seen a few times. This rearrangement joins TRBV9 to TRBJ1-2; maybe TRBD1 (6 bases). The germline V gene has CDR1 SGDLS and CDR2 YYNGEE. Between the trimmed V and J ends, which lost 0 bases and 3 bases, there was a span of 12 bases. There are 15 residues in the CDR3. The CDR3 region has the DNA TGTGCCAGCAGCGTAGACGGGGGGCTTTACTATGGCTACACCTTC. Amino acid sequence: CASSVDGGLYYGYTF. Full variable domain (rest looked up from reference TRBV9 and TRBJ1-2): DSGVTQTPKHLITATGQRVTLRCSPRSGDLSVYWYQQSLDQGLQFLIQYYNGEERAKGNILERFSAQQFPDLHSELNLSSLELGDSALYFCASSVDGGLYYGYTFGSGTRLTVV.